This section outlines one T cell receptor beta chain sequence together with its context. CDR3 length: 13 residues. The ends were cut back, 6 bases at V and 4 bases at J, with 12 bases in the middle. The germline V gene encodes CDR1 MNHEY and CDR2 SMNVEV (reference sequence). The sample is drawn from a study of naive and memory T cell subsets. The beta constant-region primer was an equimolar mix of two oligonucleotides covering TRBC1 and TRBC2. Nested alpha and beta constant-region primers with the SP2 primer drove four PCR rounds on ligated cDNA. MiXCR, run by TCRdb on the UMI-ligation and nested PCR reads, gives a single entry per CDR3 protein. The data show around 130,000 distinct CDR3 sequences, roughly 36% seen once.

What was sequenced was central memory CD4+ T cells from blood. This TCR derives from a human donor in good health. The chain is built from TRBV27 and TRBJ2-5; maybe TRBD2 (5 bases). In nucleotides, the CDR3 is TGTGCCAGCAGACCCTCGGCGGGAGAGACCCAGTACTTC. It specifies CASRPSAGETQYF.